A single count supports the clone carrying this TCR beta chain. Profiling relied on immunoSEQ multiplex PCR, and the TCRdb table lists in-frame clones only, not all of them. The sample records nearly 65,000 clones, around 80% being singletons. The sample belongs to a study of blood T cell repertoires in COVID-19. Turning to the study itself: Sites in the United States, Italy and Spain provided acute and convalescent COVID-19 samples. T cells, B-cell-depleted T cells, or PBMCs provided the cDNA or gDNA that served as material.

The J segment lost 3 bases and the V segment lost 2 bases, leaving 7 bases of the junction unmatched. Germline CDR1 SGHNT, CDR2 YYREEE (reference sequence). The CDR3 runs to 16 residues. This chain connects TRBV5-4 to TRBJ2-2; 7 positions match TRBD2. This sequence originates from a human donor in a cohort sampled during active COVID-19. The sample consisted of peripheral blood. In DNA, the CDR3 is TGTGCCAGCAGCTTTGGCGGGAGAGTAGACACCGGGGAGCTGTTTTTT. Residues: CASSFGGRVDTGELFF.